This is a list of T cell receptor beta chains from one sample in a study of cytomegalovirus exposure and HLA in healthy donors. Sequenced by immunoSEQ multiplex PCR; TCRdb stores in-frame clones only, minus some. The sample lists more than 150,000 clones; over 75% were seen once. The sequenced sample was PBMCs. These TCRs come from a girl less than two years old in good health and CMV-seronegative. Each CDR3 is given with its conserved first and last residue. The D gene is left open where the match is weak. The size of a clone is reported for some rows only, either as once, few or many, or as a class for expanded clones.

J gene: TRBJ1-3
D gene: -
V gene: TRBV6-1
clone size: -
CDR3 protein: CASDTGPSGNTIYF
CDR3 DNA: TGTGCCAGCGATACAGGGCCCTCTGGAAACACCATATATTTT

J gene: TRBJ1-2
D gene: TRBD1
V gene: TRBV7-9
clone size: -
CDR3 protein: CASSPGGVLSVYGYTF
CDR3 DNA: TGTGCCAGCAGCCCAGGGGGTGTCTTGTCTGTATATGGCTACACCTTC

J gene: TRBJ2-5
D gene: TRBD2
V gene: TRBV18
clone size: -
CDR3 protein: CASSPPNPLLAGHQETQYF
CDR3 DNA: TGTGCCAGCTCCCCACCTAATCCGCTACTAGCGGGGCACCAAGAGACCCAGTACTTC

J gene: TRBJ2-1
D gene: TRBD1
V gene: TRBV14
clone size: -
CDR3 protein: CASSQWTGKVQFF
CDR3 DNA: TGTGCCAGCAGCCAGTGGACAGGGAAGGTGCAGTTCTTC

J gene: TRBJ2-5
D gene: TRBD1
V gene: TRBV5-1
clone size: few
CDR3 protein: CASSLGTGQETQYF
CDR3 DNA: TGCGCCAGCAGCTTAGGGACAGGACAAGAGACCCAGTACTTC

J gene: TRBJ2-3
D gene: TRBD1
V gene: TRBV5-4
clone size: -
CDR3 protein: CASSLGQGPSTDTQYF
CDR3 DNA: TGTGCCAGCAGCTTGGGACAGGGCCCTAGCACAGATACGCAGTATTTT

J gene: TRBJ2-1
D gene: -
V gene: TRBV27
clone size: few
CDR3 protein: CASSLFGINEQFF
CDR3 DNA: TGTGCCAGCAGTTTATTCGGGATCAATGAGCAGTTCTTC

J gene: TRBJ1-6
D gene: -
V gene: TRBV4-2
clone size: -
CDR3 protein: CASSQDKRGTVNSPLHF
CDR3 DNA: TGTGCCAGCAGCCAAGATAAACGGGGTACTGTTAATTCACCCCTCCACTTT

J gene: TRBJ1-1
D gene: -
V gene: TRBV7-9
clone size: once
CDR3 protein: CASSQVGQEAFF
CDR3 DNA: TGTGCCAGCAGCCAAGTTGGACAGGAAGCTTTCTTT

J gene: TRBJ1-3
D gene: TRBD1
V gene: TRBV14
clone size: -
CDR3 protein: CASSRDRAGNTIYF
CDR3 DNA: TGTGCCAGCAGCCGGGACAGGGCTGGAAACACCATATATTTT

J gene: TRBJ1-2
D gene: -
V gene: TRBV4-1
clone size: -
CDR3 protein: CASSQDGGRGYGYTF
CDR3 DNA: TGCGCCAGCAGCCAAGATGGGGGCAGGGGATATGGCTACACCTTC

J gene: TRBJ2-2
D gene: -
V gene: TRBV27
clone size: -
CDR3 protein: CASSLERVNTGELFF
CDR3 DNA: TGTGCCAGCAGTTTAGAGAGAGTAAACACCGGGGAGCTGTTTTTT

J gene: TRBJ1-2
D gene: -
V gene: TRBV6-4
clone size: -
CDR3 protein: CASSDYRRGGEDTIPNYGYTF
CDR3 DNA: TGTGCCAGCAGTGACTACAGGAGGGGGGGGGAGGACACAATTCCTAACTATGGCTACACCTTC

J gene: TRBJ2-7
D gene: -
V gene: TRBV21-1
clone size: -
CDR3 protein: CASRREGTSGRVLYEQYF
CDR3 DNA: TGTGCCAGCAGGAGAGAGGGGACTAGCGGGAGAGTTTTATACGAGCAGTACTTC

J gene: TRBJ1-5
D gene: -
V gene: TRBV19
clone size: few
CDR3 protein: CASGYTGKGQPQHF
CDR3 DNA: TGTGCCAGTGGATATACAGGGAAGGGACAGCCCCAGCATTTT

J gene: TRBJ2-7
D gene: TRBD1
V gene: TRBV7-6
clone size: -
CDR3 protein: CASSPGTGGRYEQYF
CDR3 DNA: TGTGCCAGCAGCCCAGGGACAGGGGGACGCTACGAGCAGTACTTC

J gene: TRBJ2-7
D gene: TRBD2
V gene: TRBV4-2
clone size: -
CDR3 protein: CASSQERLAGLAYEQYF
CDR3 DNA: TGTGCCAGCAGCCAAGAGCGACTAGCGGGGTTGGCCTACGAGCAGTACTTC

J gene: TRBJ2-5
D gene: -
V gene: TRBV15
clone size: -
CDR3 protein: CATSRGQAKETQYF
CDR3 DNA: TGTGCCACCAGCAGAGGACAGGCGAAAGAGACCCAGTACTTC

J gene: TRBJ2-1
D gene: TRBD2
V gene: TRBV9
clone size: -
CDR3 protein: CASSVVDQRGGRIEQFF
CDR3 DNA: TGTGCCAGCAGCGTAGTCGATCAGCGGGGGGGCCGGATTGAGCAGTTCTTC

J gene: TRBJ1-1
D gene: -
V gene: TRBV9
clone size: -
CDR3 protein: CASSVEGVSGMNTEAFF
CDR3 DNA: TGTGCCAGCAGCGTAGAAGGGGTATCTGGGATGAACACTGAAGCTTTCTTT

J gene: TRBJ2-7
D gene: TRBD1
V gene: TRBV6-1
clone size: -
CDR3 protein: CASSYATGGDEQYF
CDR3 DNA: TGTGCCAGCAGTTATGCGACAGGGGGCGACGAGCAGTACTTC

J gene: TRBJ2-4
D gene: TRBD2
V gene: TRBV5-4
clone size: -
CDR3 protein: CASSLARGGTKNIQYF
CDR3 DNA: TGTGCCAGCAGCTTGGCCCGGGGGGGGACCAAAAACATTCAGTACTTC

J gene: TRBJ2-3
D gene: TRBD1
V gene: TRBV29-1
clone size: -
CDR3 protein: CSPDGQGADTQYF
CDR3 DNA: TGCAGCCCAGACGGCCAGGGGGCAGATACGCAGTATTTT

J gene: TRBJ2-7
D gene: TRBD1
V gene: TRBV29-1
clone size: -
CDR3 protein: CSVESGQGAYEQYF
CDR3 DNA: TGCAGCGTTGAAAGTGGACAGGGTGCCTACGAGCAGTACTTC

J gene: TRBJ2-2
D gene: -
V gene: TRBV25-1
clone size: -
CDR3 protein: CASRPLTGGGYTGELFF
CDR3 DNA: TGTGCCAGCAGGCCCCTGACAGGCGGGGGTTACACCGGGGAGCTGTTTTTT

J gene: TRBJ1-2
D gene: -
V gene: TRBV6-5
clone size: -
CDR3 protein: CASSYLAGAYYGYTF
CDR3 DNA: TGTGCCAGCAGCTATCTGGCGGGGGCGTACTATGGCTACACCTTC

J gene: TRBJ2-7
D gene: -
V gene: TRBV7-2
clone size: -
CDR3 protein: CASSLSQGEEQYF
CDR3 DNA: TGTGCCAGCAGCTTATCTCAGGGCGAAGAGCAGTACTTC